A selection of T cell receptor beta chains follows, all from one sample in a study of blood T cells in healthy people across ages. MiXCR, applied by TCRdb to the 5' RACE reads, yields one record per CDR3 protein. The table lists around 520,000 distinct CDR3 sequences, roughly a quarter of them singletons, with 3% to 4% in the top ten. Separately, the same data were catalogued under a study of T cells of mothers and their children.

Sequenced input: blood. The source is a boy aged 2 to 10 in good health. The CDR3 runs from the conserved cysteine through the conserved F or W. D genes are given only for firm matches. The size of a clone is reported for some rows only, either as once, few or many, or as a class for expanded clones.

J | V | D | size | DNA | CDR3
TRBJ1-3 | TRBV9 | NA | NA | TGTGCCAGCAGCACTTCCGGGACCAGTGGAAACACCATATATTTT | CASSTSGTSGNTIYF
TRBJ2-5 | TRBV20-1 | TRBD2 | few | TGCAGTGCGGCTCCGGGACTAGTGACAGAGACCCAGTACTTC | CSAAPGLVTETQYF
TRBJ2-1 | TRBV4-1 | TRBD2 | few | TGCGCCAGCAGCCAAGTGACAGCGGGAGGGTTCGTTGGGGGGACCCAGTTCTTC | CASSQVTAGGFVGGTQFF
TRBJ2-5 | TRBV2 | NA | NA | TGTGCCAGCAGTGTTCTAGGGTTAGAGACCCAGTACTTC | CASSVLGLETQYF
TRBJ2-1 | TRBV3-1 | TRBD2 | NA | TGTGCCAGCAGCCATCCCGGCGGGAGCGAGAATGAGCAGTTCTTC | CASSHPGGSENEQFF
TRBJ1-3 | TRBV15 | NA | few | TGTGCCACCAGCAGATACAGGGATGGAAACACCATATATTTT | CATSRYRDGNTIYF
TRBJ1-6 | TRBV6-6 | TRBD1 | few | TGTGCCAGCAGACGGACAGGGCGGGCCTATAATTCACCCCTCCACTTT | CASRRTGRAYNSPLHF
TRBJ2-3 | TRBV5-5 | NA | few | TGTGCCAGCAGCTTCTTCTTCTTGGGTGGGGCGCAGTATTTT | CASSFFFLGGAQYF
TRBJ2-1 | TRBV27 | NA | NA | TGTGCCAGCAGTCTTTCCCTGGTTACCTACAATGAGCAGTTCTTC | CASSLSLVTYNEQFF
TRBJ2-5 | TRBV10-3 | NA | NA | TGTGCCATCAGTGAAAGGCTAGCGAGCGAAGAGACCCAGTACTTC | CAISERLASEETQYF
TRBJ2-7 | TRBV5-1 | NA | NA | TGCGCCAGCAGCCCCAGGGCCAGCGATTCCCGTTACGAGCAGTACTTC | CASSPRASDSRYEQYF
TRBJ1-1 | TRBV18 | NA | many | TGTGCCAGCTCACCACAATATAGGCTCACTGAAGCTTTCTTT | CASSPQYRLTEAFF
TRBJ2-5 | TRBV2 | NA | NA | TGTGCCAGCGTGCTTGAGGGAACTCAAGAGACCCAGTACTTC | CASVLEGTQETQYF
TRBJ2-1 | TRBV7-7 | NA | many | TGTGCTAGCAGCTTAGGGCCTAACAATGAGCAGTTCTTC | CASSLGPNNEQFF
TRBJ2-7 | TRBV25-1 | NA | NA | TGTGCCAGCAGTGAATCCCTCTACGAGCAGTACTTC | CASSESLYEQYF
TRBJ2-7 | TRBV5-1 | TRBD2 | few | TGCGCCAGCAGCTTCTCAGGACTAGCGGGTGCTCCCTACGAGCAGTACTTC | CASSFSGLAGAPYEQYF
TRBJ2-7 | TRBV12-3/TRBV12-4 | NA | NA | TGTGCGGCGACTAACCGGAGGTCTAGCTCCTACGAGCAGTACTTC | CAATNRRSSSYEQYF
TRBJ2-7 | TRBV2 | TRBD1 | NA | TGTGCCAGCAGTACGGGACAGCTCGAGCAGTACTTC | CASSTGQLEQYF
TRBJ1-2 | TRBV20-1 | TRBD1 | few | TGCAGTGCTAGTGGAGGGGGCCACTATGGCTACACCTTC | CSASGGGHYGYTF
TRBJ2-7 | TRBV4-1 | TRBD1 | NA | TGCGCCAGCAGCCTGCTGGACAGGGCCTACGAGCAGTACTTC | CASSLLDRAYEQYF
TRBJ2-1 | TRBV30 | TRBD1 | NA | TGTGCCTGGAGTGCGGGACAGGCCAATGAGCAGTTCTTC | CAWSAGQANEQFF
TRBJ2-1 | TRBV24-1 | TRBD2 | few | TGTGCCACCAGTGACCTGACTAGCGGGGGCCGGTTCTTC | CATSDLTSGGRFF
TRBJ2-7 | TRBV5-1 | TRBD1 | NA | TGCGCCAGCAGCTTGGGGAGACAGGGCTCCGAGCAGTACTTC | CASSLGRQGSEQYF
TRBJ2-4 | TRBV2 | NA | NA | TGTGCCAGCAGTGAAGAGGTCCAGGGGTGGAACAAAAACATTCAGTACTTC | CASSEEVQGWNKNIQYF
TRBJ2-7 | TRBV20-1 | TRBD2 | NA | TGCAGTGCTAGAGGACAGGGAACAGGGACTAGCGGGTTTGCCACCTACGAGCAGTACTTC | CSARGQGTGTSGFATYEQYF
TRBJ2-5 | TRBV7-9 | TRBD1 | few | TGTGCCAGCAGCGTGGGACAGGGTGGGGAGACCCAGTACTTC | CASSVGQGGETQYF
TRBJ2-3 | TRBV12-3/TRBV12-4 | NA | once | TGTGCCAGCAACCTCCGGGTTCGCACAGATACGCAGTATTTT | CASNLRVRTDTQYF
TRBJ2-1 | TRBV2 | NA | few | TGTGCCAGCAGTGGAGGCAGAAAATACAATGAGCAGTTCTTC | CASSGGRKYNEQFF
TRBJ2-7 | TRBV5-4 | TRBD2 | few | TGTGCCAGCAGCCCGATGACTAGCGGGAGCTACGAGCAGTACTTC | CASSPMTSGSYEQYF
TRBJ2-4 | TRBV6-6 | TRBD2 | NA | TGTGCCAGCAGTGCACAAGCGGGAGCATGGAACATTCAGTACTTC | CASSAQAGAWNIQYF
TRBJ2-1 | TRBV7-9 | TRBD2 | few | TGTGCCAGCAGCATCGCTGGGCGGGAGGGGCATGAGCAGTTCTTC | CASSIAGREGHEQFF
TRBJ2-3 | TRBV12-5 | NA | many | TGTGCTAGTGGGCCTGGAGATACGCAGTATTTT | CASGPGDTQYF
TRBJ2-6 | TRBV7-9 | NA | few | TGTGCCAGCAGCCCGCAGGGGACGGAGATCTCTGGGGCCAACGTCCTGACTTTC | CASSPQGTEISGANVLTF
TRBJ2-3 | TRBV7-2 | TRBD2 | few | TGTGCCAGCAGCTTAGGGAGCGGGAGTAGGACAGATACGCAGTATTTT | CASSLGSGSRTDTQYF
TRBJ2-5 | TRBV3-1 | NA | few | TGTGCCAGCAGCCACGCCCGGGGATGGGGGCAAGAGACCCAGTACTTC | CASSHARGWGQETQYF
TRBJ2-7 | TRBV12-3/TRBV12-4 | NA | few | TGTGCCAGCCGTACTCGAAGTACCTACGAGCAGTACTTC | CASRTRSTYEQYF
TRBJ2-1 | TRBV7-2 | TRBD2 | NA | TGTGCCAGCAGCTTAGAAGGGGATACTAGCGGGCTTCCGGGGGAGCAGTTCTTC | CASSLEGDTSGLPGEQFF
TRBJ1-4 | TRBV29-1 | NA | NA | TGCAGCGTGACAGGAAAGGGTGAAAAACTGTTTTTT | CSVTGKGEKLFF
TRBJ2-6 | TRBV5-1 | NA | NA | TGCGGCGGCTCTGGGGCCAACGTCCTGACTTTC | CGGSGANVLTF
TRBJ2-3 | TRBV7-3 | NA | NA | TGTGCCAGCAGCTTAAGCGGATCTACTAGCACAGATACGCAGTATTTT | CASSLSGSTSTDTQYF
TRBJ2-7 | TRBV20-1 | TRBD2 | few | TGCAGTGCTACCCCGGCACCGGCTAGCGGGAGAATCCCCTACGAGCAGTACTTC | CSATPAPASGRIPYEQYF
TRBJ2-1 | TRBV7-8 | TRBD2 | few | TGTGCCAGCAGCTTAAGGGCTAGCGGGAGATTCGTCGCCTACAATGAGCAGTTCTTC | CASSLRASGRFVAYNEQFF
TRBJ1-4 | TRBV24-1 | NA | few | TGTGCCACCTTCCCCTACAGGGATCCGTGGTATGGACCCGATGCAACTAATGAAAAACTGTTTTTT | CATFPYRDPWYGPDATNEKLFF
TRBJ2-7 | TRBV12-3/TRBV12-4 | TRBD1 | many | TGTGCCAGCAGTCCCAGGGGGTTATCCTACGAGCAGTACTTC | CASSPRGLSYEQYF
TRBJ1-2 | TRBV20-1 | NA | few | TGCAGTGCTAGGCCGGCGAGTGCTGGGACTGGCTACACCTTC | CSARPASAGTGYTF
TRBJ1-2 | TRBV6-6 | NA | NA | TGTGCCAGCAGAGGGACTAACTATGGCTACACCTTC | CASRGTNYGYTF
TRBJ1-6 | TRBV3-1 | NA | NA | TGTGCCAGCAGCCTAATTCCCGATTCACCCCTCCACTTT | CASSLIPDSPLHF
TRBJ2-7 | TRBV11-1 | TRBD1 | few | TGTGCCAGCAGCAAGGACAGGGGAGGCGAGCAGTACTTC | CASSKDRGGEQYF
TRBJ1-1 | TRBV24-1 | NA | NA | TGTGCCGCTTCCAAGGGGGGCTCAACAAACACTGAAGCTTTCTTT | CAASKGGSTNTEAFF
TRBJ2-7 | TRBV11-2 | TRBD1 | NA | TGTGCCAGCAGCACCTACAGGGGTTCCTACGAGCAGTACTTC | CASSTYRGSYEQYF
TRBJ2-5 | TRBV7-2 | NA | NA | TGTGCCAGCAGCTTAGAGGGTTCCCCTCTCCAGTACTTC | CASSLEGSPLQYF
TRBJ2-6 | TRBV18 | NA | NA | TGTGCCAGCTCACGGGGGCCGCGACCGCGTGGGGCCAACGTCCTGACTTTC | CASSRGPRPRGANVLTF